This TCR beta chain was profiled in a study of CD8 T cells in Susac syndrome. While CD8+ and CD4+ T cells were isolated negatively, TEMRA cells were enriched by FACS. This CDR3 region has 13 residues. The V gene lost 4 bases and the J gene lost 4 bases, with 11 bases spanning the gap. Looked up from germline, CDR1 is LGHDT and CDR2 is YNNKEL (reference sequence). RNA in amounts of roughly 0.5 to 1 ug was reverse transcribed with random hexamers. TCRdb re-analysed the immunoSEQ multiplex PCR reads in MiXCR, keeping a single row per CDR3 protein. The sample consists of 200,000 or so distinct CDR3 sequences, roughly 95% of them appearing once.

This receptor was identified in a human donor with multiple sclerosis. Specimen: CD4+ T cells from PBMCs. The chain carries TRBV3-1 and TRBJ2-7; possible D gene TRBD2, 5 bases. The CDR3 DNA is TGTGCCAGCAGCCGAATCGGACTTTACGAGCAGTACTTC. Its protein product is CASSRIGLYEQYF.